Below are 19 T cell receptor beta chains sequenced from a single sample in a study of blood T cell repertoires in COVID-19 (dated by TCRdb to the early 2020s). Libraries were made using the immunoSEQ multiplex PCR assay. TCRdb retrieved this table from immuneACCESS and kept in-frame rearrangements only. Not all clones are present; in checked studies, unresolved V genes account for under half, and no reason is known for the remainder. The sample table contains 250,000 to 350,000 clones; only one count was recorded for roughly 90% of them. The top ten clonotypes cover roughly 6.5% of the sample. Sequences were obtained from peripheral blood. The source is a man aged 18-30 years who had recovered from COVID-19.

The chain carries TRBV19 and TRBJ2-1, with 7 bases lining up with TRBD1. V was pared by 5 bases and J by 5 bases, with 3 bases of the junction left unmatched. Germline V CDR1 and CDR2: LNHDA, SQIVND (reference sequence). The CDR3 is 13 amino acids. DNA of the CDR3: TGTGCCAGTAGTCATCAGGGGGACAATGAGCAGTTCTTC. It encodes CASSHQGDNEQFF.

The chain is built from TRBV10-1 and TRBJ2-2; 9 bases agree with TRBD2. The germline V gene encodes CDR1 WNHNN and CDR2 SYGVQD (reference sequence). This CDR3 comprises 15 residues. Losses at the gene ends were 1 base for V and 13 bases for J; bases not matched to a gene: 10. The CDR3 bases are TGCGCCAGCAGTGAGTGGCGGAGCGGGAGGTCGTCGCTGTTTTTT. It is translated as CASSEWRSGRSSLFF.

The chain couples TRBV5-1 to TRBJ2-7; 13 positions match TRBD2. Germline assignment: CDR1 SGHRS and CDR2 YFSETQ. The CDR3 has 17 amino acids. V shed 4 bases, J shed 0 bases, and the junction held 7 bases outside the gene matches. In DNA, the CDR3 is TGCGCCAGCAGCCCGGGACTAGCGGGACTTAGCTCCTACGAGCAGTACTTC. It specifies CASSPGLAGLSSYEQYF.

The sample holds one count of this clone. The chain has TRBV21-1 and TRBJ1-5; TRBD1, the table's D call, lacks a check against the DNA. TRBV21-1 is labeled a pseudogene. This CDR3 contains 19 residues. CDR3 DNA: TGTGCCAGCAGCAAAGTTGAGAGACACCTACCGTATAGCAATCAGCCCCAGCATTTT. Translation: CASSKVERHLPYSNQPQHF.

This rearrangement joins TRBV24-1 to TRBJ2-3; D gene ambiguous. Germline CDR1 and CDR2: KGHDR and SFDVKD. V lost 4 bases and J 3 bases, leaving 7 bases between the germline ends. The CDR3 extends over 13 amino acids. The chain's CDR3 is CATSDPGTDTQYF. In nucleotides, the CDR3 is TGTGCCACCAGTGACCCCGGGACAGATACGCAGTATTTT.

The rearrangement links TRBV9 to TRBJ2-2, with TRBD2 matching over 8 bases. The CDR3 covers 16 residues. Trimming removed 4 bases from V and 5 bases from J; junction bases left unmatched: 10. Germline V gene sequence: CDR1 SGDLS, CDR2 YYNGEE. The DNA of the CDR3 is TGTGCCAGCAGCCTTAGTGGGTCTAGCGGGACCGGGGAGCTGTTTTTT. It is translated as CASSLSGSSGTGELFF.

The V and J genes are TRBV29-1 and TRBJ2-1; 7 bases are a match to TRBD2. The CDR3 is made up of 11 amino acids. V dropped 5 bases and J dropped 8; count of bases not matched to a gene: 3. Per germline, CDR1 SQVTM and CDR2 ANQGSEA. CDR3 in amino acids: CSVREGHEQFF. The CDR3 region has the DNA TGCAGCGTTAGGGAGGGCCATGAGCAGTTCTTC.

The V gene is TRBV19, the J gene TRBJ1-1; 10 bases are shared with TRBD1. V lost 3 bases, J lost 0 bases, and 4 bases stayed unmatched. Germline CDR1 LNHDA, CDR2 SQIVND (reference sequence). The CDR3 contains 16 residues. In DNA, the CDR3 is TGTGCCAGTAGTATCCGACAGGGGGCCATGAACACTGAAGCTTTCTTT. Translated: CASSIRQGAMNTEAFF.

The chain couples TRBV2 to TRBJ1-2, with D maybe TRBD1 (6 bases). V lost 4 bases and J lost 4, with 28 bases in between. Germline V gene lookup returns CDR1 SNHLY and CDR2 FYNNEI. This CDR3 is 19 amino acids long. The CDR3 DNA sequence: TGTGCCAGCAGTGCCTATCCCTCCTCGGGACAAGGGGGAATCTATGGCTACACCTTC. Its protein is CASSAYPSSGQGGIYGYTF.

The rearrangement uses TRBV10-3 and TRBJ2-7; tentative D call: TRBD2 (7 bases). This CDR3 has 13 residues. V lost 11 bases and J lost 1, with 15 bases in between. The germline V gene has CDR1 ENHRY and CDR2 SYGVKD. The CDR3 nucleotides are TGTGCCTCGGCCAAGGGGGGGTCCTACGAGCAGTACTTC. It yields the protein CASAKGGSYEQYF.

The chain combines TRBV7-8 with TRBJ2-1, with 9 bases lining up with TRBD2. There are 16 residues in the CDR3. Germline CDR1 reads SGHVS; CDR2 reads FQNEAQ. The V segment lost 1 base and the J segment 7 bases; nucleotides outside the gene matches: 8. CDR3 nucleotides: TGTGCCAGCAGCTTAGTGGCGGGAGGGCCAAAAAATGAGCAGTTCTTC. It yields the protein CASSLVAGGPKNEQFF.

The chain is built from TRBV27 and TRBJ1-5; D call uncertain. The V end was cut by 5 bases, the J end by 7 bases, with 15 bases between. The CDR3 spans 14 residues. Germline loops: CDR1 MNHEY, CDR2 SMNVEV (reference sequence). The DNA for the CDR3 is TGTGCCAGCAGTCCCTTTGTAGAGGCCCAGCCCCAGCATTTT. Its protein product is CASSPFVEAQPQHF.

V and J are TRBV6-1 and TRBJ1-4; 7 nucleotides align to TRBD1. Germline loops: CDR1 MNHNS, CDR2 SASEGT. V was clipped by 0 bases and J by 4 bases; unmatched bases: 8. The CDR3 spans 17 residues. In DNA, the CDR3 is TGTGCCAGCAGTGAAGCAGGAGTAGCAGGGGGTAATGAAAAACTGTTTTTT. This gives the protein CASSEAGVAGGNEKLFF.

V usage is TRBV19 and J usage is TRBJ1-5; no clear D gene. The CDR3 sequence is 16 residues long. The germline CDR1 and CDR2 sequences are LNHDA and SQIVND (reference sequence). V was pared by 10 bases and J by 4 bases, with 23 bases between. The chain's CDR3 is CATTTTAGPSNQPQHF. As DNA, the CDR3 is TGTGCCACGACTACTACGGCGGGTCCTTCTAATCAGCCCCAGCATTTT. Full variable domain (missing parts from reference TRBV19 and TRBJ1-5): DGGITQSPKYLFRKEGQNVTLSCEQNLNHDAMYWYRQDPGQGLRLIYYSQIVNDFQKGDIAEGYSVSREKKESFPLTVTSAQKNPTAFYLCATTTTAGPSNQPQHFGDGTRLSIL.

The CDR3 sequence: CASSERQGSWSSYNEQFF. The CDR3 DNA sequence: TGTGCCAGCAGCGAACGACAGGGAAGTTGGAGCTCCTACAATGAGCAGTTCTTC. This sequence joins TRBV9 and TRBJ2-1, with 7 bases lining up with TRBD1. CDR1 and CDR2 from the germline V gene are SGDLS and YYNGEE. This CDR3 is 18 amino acids long. V was clipped by 3 bases and J by 0 bases; unmatched bases: 12.

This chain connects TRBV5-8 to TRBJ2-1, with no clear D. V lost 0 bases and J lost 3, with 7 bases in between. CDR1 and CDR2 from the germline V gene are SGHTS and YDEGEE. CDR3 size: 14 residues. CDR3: CASSLVAVYNEQFF. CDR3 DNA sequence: TGTGCCAGCAGCTTGGTGGCAGTCTACAATGAGCAGTTCTTC. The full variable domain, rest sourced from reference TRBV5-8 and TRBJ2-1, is EAGVTQSPTHLIKTRGQQATLRCSPISGHTSVYWYQQALGLGLQFLLWYDEGEERNRGNFPPRFSGRQFPNYSSELNVNALELEDSALYLCASSLVAVYNEQFFGPGTRLTVL.

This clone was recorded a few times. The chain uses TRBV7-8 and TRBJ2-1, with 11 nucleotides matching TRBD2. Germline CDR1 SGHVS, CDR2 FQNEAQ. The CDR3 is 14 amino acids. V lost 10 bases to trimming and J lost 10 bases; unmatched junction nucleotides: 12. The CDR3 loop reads CATALAGAPREQFF. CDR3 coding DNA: TGTGCCACTGCACTAGCGGGGGCCCCCAGGGAGCAGTTCTTC.

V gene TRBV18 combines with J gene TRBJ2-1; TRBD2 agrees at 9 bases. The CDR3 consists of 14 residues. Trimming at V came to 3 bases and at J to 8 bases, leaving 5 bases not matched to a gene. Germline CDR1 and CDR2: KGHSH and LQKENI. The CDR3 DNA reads TGTGCCAGCTCACCGACTAGCGGTCAAGATGAGCAGTTCTTC. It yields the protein CASSPTSGQDEQFF.

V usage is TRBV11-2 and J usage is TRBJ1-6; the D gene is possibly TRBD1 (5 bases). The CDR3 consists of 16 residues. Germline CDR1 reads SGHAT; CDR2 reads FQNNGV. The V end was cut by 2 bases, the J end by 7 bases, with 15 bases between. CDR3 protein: CASSLTKGQRNSPLHF. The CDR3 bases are TGTGCCAGCAGCTTAACAAAGGGGCAGAGGAATTCACCCCTCCACTTT.